The T cell receptor (beta chain) described here comes from a study of CXCR3-negative and CXCR3-positive naive CD8 T cells. Whole-study results and caveats: In both naive subsets diversity was comparably high, whereas memory CD8+ cells showed much lower diversity. The study found more hydrophobic TRB CDR3s in CXCR3-positive naive cells than in CXCR3-negative naive cells.

Comments on this clonotype: Its antigen is still unknown.

UMI-tagged TRB cDNA libraries were built via 5' RACE. From the 5' RACE reads, TCRdb lists one entry per CDR3 protein and no DNA. The sample table includes 100,000 to 150,000 distinct CDR3 sequences. This CDR3 has 16 residues. Per the germline V gene, CDR1 is MNHEY and CDR2 is SVGAGI. Sequencing was carried out using naive CXCR3- CD8+ T cells from blood. Subset noted: CD45RO-CCR7+CD27+CD95- naive CD8+ T cells lacking CXCR3 (TNR3-). V gene TRBV6-5 combines with J gene TRBJ2-1; TCRdb names TRBD1, which stays unverified in the absence of DNA. The receptor was isolated from a human donor in good health. Some clones in this sample may be carry-over from other donors' samples. Here the CDR3 reads CASSPTGVTSYNEQFF.